The rows below give T cell receptor beta chains drawn from one sample of a study of blood T cell repertoires in COVID-19. Generated by immunoSEQ multiplex PCR, the TCRdb table keeps only in-frame clones and is missing some. The sample yields a few hundred thousand clones, 70% to 90% seen once. The source material was peripheral blood. The receptors come from a woman aged 45-60 years with acute or convalescent COVID-19. CDR3s include the opening cysteine and the closing phenylalanine or tryptophan. Fields, in order: clone size, D gene, V gene, J gene, CDR3 protein, CDR3 DNA. The D gene is left open where the match is weak. Only part of the rows carry a size: once, few, many, or a class if the clone is expanded.

NA	TRBD2	TRBV7-2	TRBJ2-5	CASSFRSGRSLETQYF	TGTGCCAGCAGCTTCCGTAGCGGGAGATCGTTGGAGACCCAGTACTTC
NA	TRBD2	TRBV5-1	TRBJ2-1	CASSLRASGVYNEQFF	TGCGCCAGCAGCTTGCGGGCTAGCGGGGTTTACAATGAGCAGTTCTTC
NA	TRBD1	TRBV10-3	TRBJ2-5	CAISDPRGSKETQYF	TGTGCCATCAGTGACCCCAGGGGGAGCAAAGAGACCCAGTACTTC
NA	NA	TRBV7-9	TRBJ1-1	CASSSTGLGLRNTEAFF	TGTGCCAGCAGCTCAACAGGGTTGGGGTTAAGGAACACTGAAGCTTTCTTT
NA	NA	TRBV30	TRBJ1-3	CAWSVQDRLPGNTIYF	TGTGCCTGGAGTGTACAAGACAGACTTCCTGGAAACACCATATATTTT
NA	TRBD1	TRBV3-1/TRBV3-2	TRBJ1-2	CASSHGDRGGGYTF	TGTGCCAGCAGCCATGGGGACAGGGGTGGTGGCTACACCTTC
NA	NA	TRBV20-1	TRBJ2-7	CSASFPGVAGTYEQYF	TGCAGTGCTAGTTTTCCGGGGGTTGCCGGGACCTACGAGCAGTACTTC
NA	TRBD1	TRBV14	TRBJ1-1	CASSLRTGGGNTEAFF	TGTGCCAGCAGCCTCCGTACAGGGGGGGGGAACACTGAAGCTTTCTTT
NA	NA	TRBV11-3	TRBJ1-4	CASSLGTLKEEKLFF	TGTGCCAGCAGCCTCGGGACACTGAAAGAAGAAAAACTGTTTTTT
NA	NA	TRBV7-9	TRBJ1-2	CASSFDNRSGYTF	TGTGCCAGCAGCTTCGATAACAGGTCTGGCTACACCTTC
NA	NA	TRBV7-9	TRBJ2-5	CASSFAAIAETQYF	TGTGCCAGCAGCTTCGCGGCCATCGCGGAGACCCAGTACTTC
NA	NA	TRBV19	TRBJ1-2	CASSTGSVSTNYGYTF	TGTGCCAGTAGTACGGGGAGCGTTAGTACTAACTATGGCTACACCTTC
NA	NA	TRBV6-5	TRBJ1-2	CASSYGGGYGYTF	TGTGCCAGCAGTTACGGTGGAGGGTATGGCTACACCTTC
NA	NA	TRBV27	TRBJ1-5	CASSLTGGNQPQHF	TGTGCCAGCAGTTTAACCGGAGGCAATCAGCCCCAGCATTTT
once	TRBD1	TRBV3-1/TRBV3-2	TRBJ1-6	CASTRGQNNSPLHF	TGTGCCAGCACCCGGGGACAGAATAATTCACCCCTCCACTTT
NA	NA	TRBV11-2	TRBJ1-3	CASSPDMGNTIYF	TGTGCCAGCAGCCCCGACATGGGAAACACCATATATTTT
NA	TRBD2	TRBV5-4	TRBJ2-2	CASRSTSGTGELFF	TGTGCCAGCAGATCGACTAGCGGCACCGGGGAGCTGTTTTTT
NA	TRBD1	TRBV6-2/TRBV6-3	TRBJ1-2	CASSFGQGPSGYTF	TGTGCCAGCAGCTTCGGACAGGGACCTTCCGGCTACACCTTC
NA	NA	TRBV5-8	TRBJ1-5	CASSSRGQPQHF	TGTGCCAGCAGCTCCAGGGGTCAGCCCCAGCATTTT
NA	NA	TRBV5-6	TRBJ2-5	CASSWGTPVPETQYF	TGTGCCAGCAGCTGGGGGACACCCGTCCCGGAGACCCAGTACTTC
NA	NA	TRBV11-3	TRBJ1-4	CASSLYATNEKLFF	TGTGCCAGCAGCCTATACGCAACTAATGAAAAACTGTTTTTT
NA	NA	TRBV9	TRBJ2-1	CASSQGQFFGNEQFF	TGTGCCAGCAGCCAAGGACAATTCTTCGGGAATGAGCAGTTCTTC
NA	TRBD1	TRBV6-5	TRBJ2-4	CASKPGQQNIQYF	TGTGCCAGCAAACCGGGACAGCAAAACATTCAGTACTTC
NA	NA	TRBV7-2	TRBJ1-1	CASSFMSGDTEAFF	TGTGCCAGCAGCTTTATGTCAGGGGACACTGAAGCTTTCTTT
NA	NA	TRBV27	TRBJ2-7	CASSHGHEQYF	TGTGCCAGCAGCCATGGCCACGAGCAGTACTTC
NA	TRBD1	TRBV6-5	TRBJ1-5	CASSPQGGSNQPQHF	TGTGCCAGCAGTCCCCAGGGGGGCAGCAATCAGCCCCAGCATTTT